A single sample gave rise to the 7 T cell receptor beta chains below, sequenced in a study of cytotoxic CD8 clonotypes in ibrutinib-treated CLL. Sequencing was performed with immunoSEQ multiplex PCR; in TCRdb, only in-frame clones are kept and a portion is missing. The sample yields 110,000 to 150,000 clones, 76% seen once. Here the sequenced sample was PBMCs, taken after 24 months of ibrutinib treatment. All receptors derive from a human donor with chronic lymphocytic leukemia.

The chain has TRBV10-3 and TRBJ2-7, with D maybe TRBD2 (5 bases). This CDR3 is 16 amino acids long. Trimming removed 0 bases at V and 0 bases at J, with 12 bases between. Germline values: CDR1 ENHRY, CDR2 SYGVKD. The CDR3 loop reads CAISESTRRASYEQYF. In DNA, the CDR3 is TGTGCCATCAGTGAGTCAACACGGCGGGCCTCCTACGAGCAGTACTTC.

The gene calls are TRBV6-5 and TRBJ2-4; D is possibly TRBD1 or TRBD2 (5 bases each). From germline, CDR1 is MNHEY and CDR2 SVGAGI. The V gene lost 6 bases and the J gene lost 13 bases, with 19 bases spanning the gap. CDR3 length equals 13 residues. Written as DNA, the CDR3 is TGTGCCAGCAGCCCCACCCGGGACGGACCACAGTACTTC. This translates into CASSPTRDGPQYF.

This chain links TRBV28 with TRBJ1-5; no reliable D call. This CDR3 is built from 17 residues. CDR1 and CDR2 from the germline V gene are MDHEN and SYDVKM. V gave up 3 bases and J gave up 0 bases, with 15 bases separating them. The CDR3 is CASSFPQGQTSNQPQHF. DNA for the CDR3: TGTGCCAGCAGTTTCCCCCAAGGGCAGACTAGCAATCAGCCCCAGCATTTT.

The chain combines TRBV10-3 with TRBJ2-7; the D is unclear. V was trimmed by 0 bases and J by 7 bases, leaving 7 bases between them. The CDR3 is 12 amino acids. CDR1 is ENHRY, CDR2 SYGVKD, per germline. CDR3 nucleotide sequence: TGTGCCATCAGTGAGTCCGGCGGAGAGCAGTACTTC. Amino acid sequence: CAISESGGEQYF.

This clone was observed a handful of times. This chain uses TRBV6-1 with TRBJ2-7; D ambiguous. V lost 8 bases to trimming and J lost 0 bases, with 14 bases between them. The germline V gene encodes CDR1 MNHNS and CDR2 SASEGT. There are 14 residues in the CDR3. The chain's CDR3 is CASPSPSGSYEQYF. In DNA, the CDR3 is TGTGCCAGCCCGAGCCCGAGTGGCTCCTACGAGCAGTACTTC.

The V call is TRBV9, the J call TRBJ2-2, with 7 bases aligning to TRBD1. The CDR3 contains 15 residues. Germline V gene sequence: CDR1 SGDLS, CDR2 YYNGEE. After removal of 0 bases from V and 4 bases from J, the junction contained 3 bases not matched to a gene. CDR3 sequence (DNA): TGTGCCAGCAGCGTAGAGGGACAGCCCACCGGGGAGCTGTTTTTT. It is translated as CASSVEGQPTGELFF. Together with reference TRBV9 and TRBJ2-2, the CDR3 gives the full variable domain: DSGVTQTPKHLITATGQRVTLRCSPRSGDLSVYWYQQSLDQGLQFLIQYYNGEERAKGNILERFSAQQFPDLHSELNLSSLELGDSALYFCASSVEGQPTGELFFGEGSRLTVL.

This clone was observed once. This chain uses TRBV11-3 with TRBJ2-5; a weak D match, TRBD1 (5 bases). The CDR3 loop spans 17 amino acids. The V gene lost 1 base and the J gene lost 3 bases, with 18 bases spanning the gap. Germline V gene sequence: CDR1 SGHNT, CDR2 YENEEA. CDR3 loop: CASSLGSRVRNEETQYF. The CDR3 nucleotides are TGTGCCAGCAGCTTAGGGTCCAGGGTGAGGAACGAAGAGACCCAGTACTTC. Supplemented by reference TRBV11-3 and TRBJ2-5, the full variable domain reads EAGVVQSPRYKIIEKKQPVAFWCNPISGHNTLYWYLQNLGQGPELLIRYENEEAVDDSQLPKDRFSAERLKGVDSTLKIQPAELGDSAVYLCASSLGSRVRNEETQYFGPGTRLLVL.